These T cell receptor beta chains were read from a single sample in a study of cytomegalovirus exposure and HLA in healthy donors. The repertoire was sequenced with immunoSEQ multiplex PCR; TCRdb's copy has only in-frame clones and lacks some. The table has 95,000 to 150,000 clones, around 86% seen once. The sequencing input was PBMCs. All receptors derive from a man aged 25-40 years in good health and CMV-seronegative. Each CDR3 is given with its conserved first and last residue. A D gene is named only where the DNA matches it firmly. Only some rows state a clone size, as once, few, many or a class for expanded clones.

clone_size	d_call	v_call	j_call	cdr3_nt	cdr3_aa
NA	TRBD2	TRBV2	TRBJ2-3	TGTGCCAGCAGCGCGGGGGAAGTTTCCGATACGCAGTATTTT	CASSAGEVSDTQYF
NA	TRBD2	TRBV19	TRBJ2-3	TGTGCCAGTAGTCCCACTAGCGGGGGGCTCACAGATACGCAGTATTTT	CASSPTSGGLTDTQYF
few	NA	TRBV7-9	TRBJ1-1	TGTGCCAGCAGCGCCATTCGGGGGGCAGCGGTTGAAGCTTTCTTT	CASSAIRGAAVEAFF
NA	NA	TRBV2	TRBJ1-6	TGTGCCAGCATGATGGAGACGAATTCACCCCTCCACTTT	CASMMETNSPLHF
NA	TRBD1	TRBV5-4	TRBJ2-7	TGTGCCAGCAGCTTGGGGGACAGACCCTACGAGCAGTACTTC	CASSLGDRPYEQYF
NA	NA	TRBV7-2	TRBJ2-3	TGTGCCAGCAGCTTCCAGATCAGCGGGTCAGCTAGCACAGATACGCAGTATTTT	CASSFQISGSASTDTQYF
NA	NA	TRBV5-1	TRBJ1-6	TGCGCCAGCAGCTCTCGAGGGGAGGATTCACCCCTCCACTTT	CASSSRGEDSPLHF
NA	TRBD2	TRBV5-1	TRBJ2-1	TGCGCCAGCAGCCCACTGACTAGCGGGGATGAGCAGTTCTTC	CASSPLTSGDEQFF
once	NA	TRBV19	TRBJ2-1	TGTGCCAGTAGTTCCCGTCAACTGACTTACAATGAGCAGTTCTTC	CASSSRQLTYNEQFF
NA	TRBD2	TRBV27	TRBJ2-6	TGTGCCAGCAGGGGGGACTACAAAGTGTGGGGGGCCAACGTCCTGACTTTC	CASRGDYKVWGANVLTF
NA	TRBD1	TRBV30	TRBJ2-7	TGTGCCTGGAGTGTATCAGGGGACAGGGGGCGATACGAGCAGTACTTC	CAWSVSGDRGRYEQYF
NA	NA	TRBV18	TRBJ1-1	TGTGCCAGCTCACCGACTAGCGGAACGAACACTGAAGCTTTCTTT	CASSPTSGTNTEAFF
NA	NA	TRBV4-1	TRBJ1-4	TGCGCCAGCAGCCAAGTCGCAGGTACTGCAGTTGAAAAACTGTTTTTT	CASSQVAGTAVEKLFF
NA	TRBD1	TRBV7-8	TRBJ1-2	TGTGCCAGCAGCTTAGGTCGGACAGGGAAGGGCTACACCTTC	CASSLGRTGKGYTF
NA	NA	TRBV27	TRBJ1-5	TGTGCCAGCAGGCAGGGGACACATAGCAATCAGCCCCAGCATTTT	CASRQGTHSNQPQHF
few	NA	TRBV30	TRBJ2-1	TGTGCCTGGAGTGTACCCCCTCGGAATGAGCAGTTCTTC	CAWSVPPRNEQFF
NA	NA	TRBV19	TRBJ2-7	TGTGCCAGTAGCGCGGGGCGACCAACTCAGGGGCAGTACTTC	CASSAGRPTQGQYF
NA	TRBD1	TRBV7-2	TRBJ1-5	TGTGCCAGCAGCCAAAACGGACAGGGCAGCAATCAGCCCCAGCATTTT	CASSQNGQGSNQPQHF
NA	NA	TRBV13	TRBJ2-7	TGTGCCAGCAGCTTAGGCAGGTCCTCCTACGAGCAGTACTTC	CASSLGRSSYEQYF
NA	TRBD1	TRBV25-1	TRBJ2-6	TGTGCCAGCAGTACTCGCCTGGGCAGGGGGCGTGAGGCCAACGGCCTGACTTTC	CASSTRLGRGREANGLTF
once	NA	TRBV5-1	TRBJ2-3	TGCGCCAGCAGCTTGGACGGGACAGATACGCAGTATTTT	CASSLDGTDTQYF
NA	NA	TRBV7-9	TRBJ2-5	TGTGCCAGCAGCTTAGACGGACTTCCCTACTTC	CASSLDGLPYF
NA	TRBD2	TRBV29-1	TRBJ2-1	TGCAGCGCCAAAACAGCGGGGGCCGCTCAGAGCTACAATGAGCAGTTCTTC	CSAKTAGAAQSYNEQFF
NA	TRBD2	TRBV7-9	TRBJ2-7	TGTGCCAGCAGCTCAGGACTAGCGTCGGGAGGGCAGTACTTC	CASSSGLASGGQYF
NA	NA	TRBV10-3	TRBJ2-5	TGTGCCATTGGACAGTACCAAGAAGAGACCCAGTACTTC	CAIGQYQEETQYF
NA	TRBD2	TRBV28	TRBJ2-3	TGTGCCAGCGGAACTAGCGGGGGGGCCGCAGATACGCAGTATTTT	CASGTSGGAADTQYF
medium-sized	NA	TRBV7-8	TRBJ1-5	TGTGCCAGCAGCTTAGTTGGGGAGGCGCCCAATCAGCCCCAGCATTTT	CASSLVGEAPNQPQHF
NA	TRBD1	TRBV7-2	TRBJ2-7	TGTGCCAGCAGCTTAGGCGGGACAGGGAGAAACGAGCAGTACTTC	CASSLGGTGRNEQYF
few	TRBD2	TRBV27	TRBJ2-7	TGTGCCAGCAGTCTAGCGGGGCCCAACGAGCAGTACTTC	CASSLAGPNEQYF
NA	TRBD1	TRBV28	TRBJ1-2	TGTGCCAGCAGTTGGGACAGGGTTGGTGGCTACACCTTC	CASSWDRVGGYTF
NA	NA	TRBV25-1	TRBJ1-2	TGTGCCAGCAGTAGTCTAAGCTATGGCTACACCTTC	CASSSLSYGYTF
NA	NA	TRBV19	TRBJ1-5	TGTGCCAGTAGTCCCAGGGTGGAGCAGCCCCAGCATTTT	CASSPRVEQPQHF
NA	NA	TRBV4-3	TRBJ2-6	TGCGCCAGCAGCCAAGACCGGGACTCTGGGGCCAACGGCCTGACTTTC	CASSQDRDSGANGLTF
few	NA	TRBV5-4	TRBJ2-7	TGTGCCAGCAGCAACGCCCCAGGGTACGAGCAGTACTTC	CASSNAPGYEQYF
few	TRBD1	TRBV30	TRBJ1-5	TGTGCCTGGAACCGAAAGACAGGGGTCAATCAGCCCCAGCATTTT	CAWNRKTGVNQPQHF
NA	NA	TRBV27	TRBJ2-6	TGTGCCAGCAGTTACAGCTCTGGGGCCAACGGCCTGACTTTC	CASSYSSGANGLTF
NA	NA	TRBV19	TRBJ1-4	TGTGCCACCAGTCGACAGGCCGGCCTCTTTAAGGAAAAACTGTTTTTT	CATSRQAGLFKEKLFF
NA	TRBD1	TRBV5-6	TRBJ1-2	TGTGCCAGCAACGGACAGGGGGCCTACTATGGCTACACCTTC	CASNGQGAYYGYTF
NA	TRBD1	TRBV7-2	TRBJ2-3	TGTGCCAGCAGCCGGGACAGGGGAGGTACTGCAGATACGCAGTATTTT	CASSRDRGGTADTQYF
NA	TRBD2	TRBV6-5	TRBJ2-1	TGTGCCAGCAGTTATGGCGGGGGGGGGAATGAGCAGTTCTTC	CASSYGGGGNEQFF
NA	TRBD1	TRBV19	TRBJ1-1	TGTGCCAGTAGTATAGTGAGGGACAGGGCATCGAACACTGAAGCTTTCTTT	CASSIVRDRASNTEAFF
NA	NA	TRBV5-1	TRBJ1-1	TGCGCCAGCAGCTTCGGTCAGGGTGGTACTGAAGCTTTCTTT	CASSFGQGGTEAFF
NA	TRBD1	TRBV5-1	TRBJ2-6	TGCGCCAGCAGCGTCGGGACAGTGGACTCTGGGGCCAACGTCCTGACTTTC	CASSVGTVDSGANVLTF